The rows below give T cell receptor beta chains drawn from one sample of a study of shared clonotypes between healthy human individuals. Libraries were prepared by immunoSEQ multiplex PCR; TCRdb keeps only in-frame clonotypes and omits some of them. The sample holds over a million clones, about 80% seen once. The sample comprised memory CD4+ T cells from PBMCs. These receptors all stem from a man between 18 and 29 years old in good health. Some clones in this sample may be carry-over from other donors' samples. CDR3s include the opening cysteine and the closing phenylalanine or tryptophan. The D gene is left open where the match is weak. The size entry is marked missing in some rows and otherwise reads once, few, many or a size class.

few	TRBV7-3	.	TRBJ2-3	TGTGCCAGCAGCTTAGGGCGGCGGGGTAGCACAGATACGCAGTATTTT	CASSLGRRGSTDTQYF
.	TRBV30	TRBD2	TRBJ2-7	TGTGCCTGGAGTGTACTGGGGGGGGACCACGAGCAGTACTTC	CAWSVLGGDHEQYF
few	TRBV7-9	TRBD1	TRBJ1-3	TGTGCCAGCAGCGTAGGACAGGTGGGAGGAAACACCATATATTTT	CASSVGQVGGNTIYF
.	TRBV28	TRBD1	TRBJ1-1	TGTGCCAGCAGTTTCAGGGGGTTGAACACTGAAGCTTTCTTT	CASSFRGLNTEAFF
.	TRBV7-9	.	TRBJ2-3	TGTGCCAGCAGCTACCCGACAGCTAGCACAGATACGCAGTATTTT	CASSYPTASTDTQYF
once	TRBV15	.	TRBJ2-7	TGTGCCACCAGTCGTAGCGGAACCTTTCCCTACGAGCAGTACTTC	CATSRSGTFPYEQYF
.	TRBV5-4	.	TRBJ2-5	TGTGCCAGCAGCGTACGTGGGACCCAGTACTTC	CASSVRGTQYF
.	TRBV9	.	TRBJ2-1	TGTGCCAGCAGCGTAGCAGGGAGATCCTACAATGAGCAGTTCTTC	CASSVAGRSYNEQFF
.	TRBV5-1	.	TRBJ2-5	TGCGCCAGCAGCTTGGCAGGGATGCAAGAGACCCAGTACTTC	CASSLAGMQETQYF
.	TRBV2	TRBD2	TRBJ2-2	TGTGCCAGCAGTGGCCAGGGCGGGAGTCGCACCGGGGAGCTGTTTTTT	CASSGQGGSRTGELFF
.	TRBV30	TRBD2	TRBJ2-1	TGTGCCTGGAGTGTACGTAGACTAGCGGGATTCAATGAGCAGTTCTTC	CAWSVRRLAGFNEQFF
.	TRBV20-1	.	TRBJ1-2	TGCAGTGCAACAGCAGGGAGGGGCTACACCTTC	CSATAGRGYTF
few	TRBV10-1	TRBD1	TRBJ1-5	TGCGCCAGCAGCCCGGGACAGCGGCGGTCGGGCAATCAGCCCCAGCATTTT	CASSPGQRRSGNQPQHF
.	TRBV7-2	.	TRBJ1-3	TGTGCCAGCAGCCTCTACTCTGGAAACACCATATATTTT	CASSLYSGNTIYF
.	TRBV5-5	.	TRBJ1-2	TGTGCCAGCAGCTTGGGTCCAGGGTATGGCTACACCTTC	CASSLGPGYGYTF
.	TRBV27	TRBD1	TRBJ1-2	TGTGCCAGCAGGGGACAGGGGGCGCCTAGGGGTGGCTACACCTTC	CASRGQGAPRGGYTF
.	TRBV7-3	TRBD1	TRBJ1-2	TGTGCCAGCAGCTTAATTGGAGGGGGCGACTTCTATGGCTACACCTTC	CASSLIGGGDFYGYTF